One sample yielded the 27 T cell receptor beta chains listed below, sequenced in a study of CD8 T cells in ankylosing spondylitis. One entry per CDR3 protein, called by TCRdb with MiXCR from the 5' RACE reads. The repertoire holds some 350,000 distinct CDR3 sequences, with roughly 14% as singletons. Sequenced sample: blood, either unsorted or a sorted T cell fraction (not recorded which). Receptor source: a male donor with ankylosing spondylitis or in good health (not recorded which).

This clonotype has only a few counts. The chain joins TRBV3-1 to TRBJ2-1; D may correspond to TRBD1 or TRBD2 (5 bases each). The CDR3 loop spans 14 amino acids. In germline, CDR1 is LGHDT, CDR2 YNNKEL (reference sequence). V shed 4 bases and J shed 5 bases, with 12 bases lying between them. CDR3 loop: CASSREGINNEQFF. The DNA for the CDR3 is TGTGCCAGCAGCCGCGAGGGGATTAACAATGAGCAGTTCTTC.

Worth noting for this clonotype: The germline gene is not matched at one end of the junction; a read error may be the cause. The V and J genes are TRBV7-9 and TRBJ1-2; a weak D match, TRBD1 (5 bases). CDR3 length: 12 residues. The germline V gene encodes CDR1 SEHNR and CDR2 FQNEAQ (reference sequence). The CDR3 is CASSLVLGGSLF. The CDR3 region has the DNA TGTGCCAGCAGCTTAGTTCTTGGGGGTTCTCTCTTC.

The chain is built from TRBV6-2 or TRBV6-3 and TRBJ2-1; either TRBD1 or TRBD2 may fit D (5 bases each). Germline V gene lookup returns CDR1 MNHEY and CDR2 SVGEGT. V lost 6 bases, J lost 9 bases, and 18 bases lay in between. CDR3 length equals 14 residues. CDR3 amino acids: CASSLGAQVGEQFF. DNA for the CDR3: TGTGCCAGCAGCCTCGGGGCGCAGGTCGGTGAGCAGTTCTTC.

This chain uses TRBV19 with TRBJ2-5, with 9 bases identical to TRBD2. V shed 5 bases and J 5 bases; nucleotides not matched to a gene: 6. The length of the CDR3 is 14 residues. CDR1 and CDR2 from the germline V gene are LNHDA and SQIVND (reference sequence). CDR3 DNA: TGTGCCAGTAGTCAGGGACTAGCAGTGGAGACCCAGTACTTC. This translates into CASSQGLAVETQYF.

The chain couples TRBV3-1 to TRBJ2-7; 8 bases match TRBD1. This CDR3 spans 15 amino acids. Germline CDR1 reads LGHDT; CDR2 reads YNNKEL (reference sequence). J lost 3 bases, V lost 4 bases, and 8 bases had no gene match. The CDR3 DNA sequence: TGTGCCAGCAGCCCGCGGGACAGGAATTTCTACGAGCAGTACTTC. Translating it yields CASSPRDRNFYEQYF.

This clonotype was counted many times. The chain has TRBV29-1 and TRBJ2-1, with a weak D call TRBD1 (5 bases). Germline CDR1 SQVTM, CDR2 ANQGSEA. The CDR3 is 13 residues long. V was pared by 4 bases and J by 8 bases, with 15 bases between. The CDR3 loop is CSVVTGSSHEQFF. The DNA for the CDR3 is TGCAGCGTTGTAACAGGTAGTTCCCATGAGCAGTTCTTC.

This clonotype was seen at least ten times. This rearrangement joins TRBV6-6 to TRBJ2-3, with 9 nucleotides matching TRBD2. V was pared by 2 bases and J by 5 bases, with 5 bases of the junction left unmatched. CDR1 MNHNY and CDR2 SVGAGI come from the germline V gene (reference sequence). The CDR3 spans 15 residues. CDR3 loop: CASSYGGGVGDTQYF. The DNA for the CDR3 is TGTGCCAGCAGTTACGGCGGGGGGGTAGGAGATACGCAGTATTTT.

The gene calls are TRBV20-1 and TRBJ1-5, with 8 bases fitting TRBD1. Germline CDR1 and CDR2: DFQATT and SNEGSKA (reference sequence). The CDR3 sequence is 14 residues long. V was clipped by 6 bases and J by 5 bases; unmatched bases: 9. This CDR3 is CSAHVGQGYQPQHF. DNA of the CDR3: TGCAGTGCCCACGTTGGACAGGGCTATCAGCCCCAGCATTTT.

The gene calls are TRBV28 and TRBJ2-5, with D perhaps TRBD2 (5 bases). Germline CDR1 reads MDHEN; CDR2 reads SYDVKM. The CDR3 has 14 residues. Trimming removed 2 bases at V and 6 bases at J, with 13 bases between. The CDR3 region is CASSLEGYSKTQYF. CDR3 bases: TGTGCCAGCAGTTTAGAGGGATACAGTAAGACCCAGTACTTC.

This clonotype was seen more than once but under ten times. The rearrangement uses TRBV12-3 or TRBV12-4 and TRBJ2-5, with 7 nucleotides matching TRBD1. The CDR3 spans 15 residues. J lost 4 bases, V lost 5 bases, and 10 bases had no gene match. CDR3 in amino acids: CASSRQGVGRETQYF. CDR3 coding DNA: TGTGCCAGCAGTCGACAGGGAGTCGGGCGAGAGACCCAGTACTTC.

This clonotype was detected a few times. The V gene is TRBV27, the J gene TRBJ2-1, with 10 bases lining up with TRBD2. The CDR3 has 15 residues. Germline-derived CDR1 and CDR2 are MNHEY and SMNVEV (reference sequence). Trimming removed 4 bases from V and 8 bases from J; junction bases left unmatched: 8. CDR3 in DNA: TGTGCCAGCAGTTCCCCCCTAGCGGGAGAATATGAGCAGTTCTTC. The encoded protein is CASSSPLAGEYEQFF.

CDR3 nucleotide sequence: TGTGCCAGCAGCCGGCTCTGGGGGGCGGCAGATACGCAGTATTTT. Protein sequence: CASSRLWGAADTQYF. The chain links TRBV6-1 to TRBJ2-3; either TRBD1 or TRBD2 may supply D (6 bases each). Germline V gives CDR1 MNHNS, CDR2 SASEGT. There are 15 residues in the CDR3. Trimming left V 6 bases short and J 4 bases short, with 17 bases between.

This clonotype was counted only a few times. This chain links TRBV5-1 with TRBJ2-7; perhaps TRBD2 as D (6 bases). The V end lost 6 bases, the J end lost 7 bases, and 23 bases lay between the germline ends. Germline CDR1 SGHRS, CDR2 YFSETQ. The CDR3 is 15 amino acids. In DNA form, the CDR3 reads TGCGCCAGCAAGGGGAACCCCGGGACTCCCGAAGAGCAGTACTTC. It codes for CASKGNPGTPEEQYF.

The sample holds many counts of this clonotype. The J gene is TRBJ2-1, the V gene TRBV7-2; 10 nucleotides match TRBD2. With V trimmed by 5 bases and J by 7 bases, 11 bases remained unmatched. CDR1 is SGHTA and CDR2 is FQGNSA in the germline V gene. The CDR3 has 16 residues. CDR3 DNA sequence: TGTGCCAGCAGCCGTCAAAGCGGGGGGGCTGGTAATGAGCAGTTCTTC. Translation: CASSRQSGGAGNEQFF.

This clonotype was seen at least ten times. V is TRBV5-5 and J is TRBJ2-7, with 8 positions matching TRBD2. Looked up from germline, CDR1 is SGHKS and CDR2 is YYEKEE (reference sequence). The CDR3 length is 15 residues. V lost 4 bases and J lost 3; bases outside the gene matches: 9. CDR3 sequence: CASSPGLAGNYEQYF. The CDR3 DNA reads TGTGCCAGCAGCCCCGGTTTAGCGGGGAACTACGAGCAGTACTTC.

A few counts support this clonotype. The CDR3 sequence is CASSLLEGQPQHF. In DNA, the CDR3 is TGTGCCAGCAGCTTATTGGAGGGTCAGCCCCAGCATTTT. V is TRBV7-9 and J is TRBJ1-5; no clear D. Trimming cost V 2 bases and J 6 bases, with 8 bases left between them. Germline V gene lookup returns CDR1 SEHNR and CDR2 FQNEAQ (reference sequence). CDR3 length: 13 amino acids.

This clonotype was observed a few times. This CDR3 reads CASSGPSGNEQFF. The CDR3 nucleotides are TGCGCCAGCAGCGGACCCTCGGGCAATGAGCAGTTCTTC. V gene TRBV4-1 combines with J gene TRBJ2-1; D is ambiguous. Germline V CDR1 and CDR2: MGHRA, YSYEKL. The CDR3 has 13 residues. V lost 5 bases, J lost 6 bases, and 11 bases lay in between.

This clonotype showed up just a few times. The gene calls are TRBV5-1 and TRBJ2-1; D is possibly TRBD2 (5 bases). The CDR3 sequence is 14 residues long. Germline CDR1 reads SGHRS; CDR2 reads YFSETQ. The V and J ends lost 5 bases and 3 bases respectively, with 12 bases between them. The CDR3 loop is CASRGGLNYNEQFF. CDR3 nucleotide sequence: TGCGCCAGCAGGGGCGGGCTGAACTACAATGAGCAGTTCTTC.

Ten or more counts support this clonotype. The gene calls are TRBV12-3 or TRBV12-4 and TRBJ1-5; TRBD1 matches 10 bases. The CDR3 extends over 15 amino acids. After removal of 5 bases from V and 3 bases from J, the junction contained 4 bases not matched to a gene. This CDR3 is CASSQDRGFNQPQHF. The CDR3, as DNA: TGTGCCAGCAGTCAGGACAGGGGGTTCAATCAGCCCCAGCATTTT.

The chain carries TRBV4-2 and TRBJ2-7; 9 positions match TRBD2. Losses at the gene ends were 1 base for V and 4 bases for J; bases not matched to a gene: 5. CDR1 is LGHNA, CDR2 YNFKEQ, per germline. The CDR3 is 15 residues long. The CDR3, as DNA: TGTGCCAGCAGCCAAGGGCTAGCGGGACGGTACGAGCAGTACTTC. Protein product: CASSQGLAGRYEQYF.

The chain employs TRBV5-1 and TRBJ2-7; a weak D match, TRBD2 (5 bases). The germline V and J ends were trimmed by 1 base and 0 bases, with 11 bases remaining between them. The germline V gene encodes CDR1 SGHRS and CDR2 YFSETQ. The CDR3 covers 15 residues. In nucleotides, the CDR3 is TGCGCCAGCAGCTTGAGCGGTTTCCGCTCCTACGAGCAGTACTTC. It codes for CASSLSGFRSYEQYF.

A few counts support this clonotype. The rearrangement uses TRBV3-1 and TRBJ1-5; no clear D. The CDR3 totals 15 residues. Germline lookup yields CDR1 LGHDT and CDR2 YNNKEL (reference sequence). V shed 4 bases and J shed 3 bases, with 13 bases lying between them. Written as DNA, the CDR3 is TGTGCCAGCAGCCCCGCTCGAGGGTCCAATCAGCCCCAGCATTTT. This codes for CASSPARGSNQPQHF. Combining the CDR3 with reference TRBV3-1 and TRBJ1-5 gives the whole variable domain DTAVSQTPKYLVTQMGNDKSIKCEQNLGHDTMYWYKQDSKKFLKIMFSYNNKELIINETVPNRFSPKSPDKAHLNLHINSLELGDSAVYFCASSPARGSNQPQHFGDGTRLSIL.

The rearrangement joins TRBV15 to TRBJ2-7; the D gene is possibly TRBD2 (7 bases). The CDR3 runs 15 residues. Germline V gene sequence: CDR1 LNHNV, CDR2 YYDKDF (reference sequence). V dropped 0 bases and J dropped 6 bases, with 15 bases sitting between them. The chain's CDR3 is CATSRDRGGLGEQYF. The CDR3 DNA sequence: TGTGCCACCAGCAGAGATAGGGGGGGTTTAGGCGAGCAGTACTTC.

As DNA, the CDR3 is TGTGCCAGCAGTACGGACAGCTCTACTGGCTATGGCTACACCTTC. Translating it yields CASSTDSSTGYGYTF. The chain employs TRBV3-1 and TRBJ1-2; maybe TRBD1 (6 bases). The CDR3 runs to 15 residues. The V gene's germline CDR1 is LGHDT and CDR2 YNNKEL (reference sequence). Trimming removed 6 bases at V and 4 bases at J, with 18 bases between. The whole variable domain, remainder taken from reference TRBV3-1 and TRBJ1-2, is DTAVSQTPKYLVTQMGNDKSIKCEQNLGHDTMYWYKQDSKKFLKIMFSYNNKELIINETVPNRFSPKSPDKAHLNLHINSLELGDSAVYFCASSTDSSTGYGYTFGSGTRLTVV.

This clonotype was seen more than once but under ten times. The chain links TRBV12-3 or TRBV12-4 to TRBJ1-5; D perhaps matches TRBD1 (5 bases). The CDR3 sequence is 12 residues long. V lost 3 bases, J lost 8 bases, and 8 bases lay in between. In nucleotides, the CDR3 is TGTGCCAGCAGTTTTGGGGGAGAGCCCCAGCATTTT. Its protein is CASSFGGEPQHF.

Only a few counts were recorded for this clonotype. The genes are TRBV20-1 and TRBJ2-6, with D unresolved. Trimming cost V 5 bases and J 1 base, with 12 bases left between them. Germline values: CDR1 DFQATT, CDR2 SNEGSKA (reference sequence). The CDR3 length is 15 residues. The CDR3 DNA sequence: TGCAGTGCTCCTTTGACTTATTCTGGGGCCAACGTCCTGACTTTC. Residues: CSAPLTYSGANVLTF.

This chain connects TRBV5-1 to TRBJ2-1; D remains ambiguous. Trimming pared 2 bases from V and 9 bases from J, leaving 6 bases between. The CDR3 has 11 amino acids. In germline, CDR1 is SGHRS, CDR2 YFSETQ. The CDR3 region has the DNA TGCGCCAGCAGCTTTCGGCTTGAGCAGTTCTTC. It translates to CASSFRLEQFF.